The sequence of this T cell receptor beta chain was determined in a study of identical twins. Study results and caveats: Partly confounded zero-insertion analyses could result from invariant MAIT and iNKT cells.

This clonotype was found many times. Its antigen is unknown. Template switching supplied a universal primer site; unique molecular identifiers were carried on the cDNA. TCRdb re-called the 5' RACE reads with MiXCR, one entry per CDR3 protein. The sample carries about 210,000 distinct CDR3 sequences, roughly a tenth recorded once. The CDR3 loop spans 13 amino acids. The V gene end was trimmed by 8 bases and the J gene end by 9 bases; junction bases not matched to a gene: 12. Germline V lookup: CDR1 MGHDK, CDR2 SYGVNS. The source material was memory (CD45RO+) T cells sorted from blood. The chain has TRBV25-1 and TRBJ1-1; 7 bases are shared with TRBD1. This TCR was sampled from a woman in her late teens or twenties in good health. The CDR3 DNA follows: TGTGCCAGCTCCGCGGGACAGCCGCGCCAAGCTTTCTTT. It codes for CASSAGQPRQAFF. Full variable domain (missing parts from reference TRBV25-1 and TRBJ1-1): EADIYQTPRYLVIGTGKKITLECSQTMGHDKMYWYQQDPGMELHLIHYSYGVNSTEKGDLSSESTVSRIRTEHFPLTLESARPSHTSQYLCASSAGQPRQAFFGQGTRLTVV.